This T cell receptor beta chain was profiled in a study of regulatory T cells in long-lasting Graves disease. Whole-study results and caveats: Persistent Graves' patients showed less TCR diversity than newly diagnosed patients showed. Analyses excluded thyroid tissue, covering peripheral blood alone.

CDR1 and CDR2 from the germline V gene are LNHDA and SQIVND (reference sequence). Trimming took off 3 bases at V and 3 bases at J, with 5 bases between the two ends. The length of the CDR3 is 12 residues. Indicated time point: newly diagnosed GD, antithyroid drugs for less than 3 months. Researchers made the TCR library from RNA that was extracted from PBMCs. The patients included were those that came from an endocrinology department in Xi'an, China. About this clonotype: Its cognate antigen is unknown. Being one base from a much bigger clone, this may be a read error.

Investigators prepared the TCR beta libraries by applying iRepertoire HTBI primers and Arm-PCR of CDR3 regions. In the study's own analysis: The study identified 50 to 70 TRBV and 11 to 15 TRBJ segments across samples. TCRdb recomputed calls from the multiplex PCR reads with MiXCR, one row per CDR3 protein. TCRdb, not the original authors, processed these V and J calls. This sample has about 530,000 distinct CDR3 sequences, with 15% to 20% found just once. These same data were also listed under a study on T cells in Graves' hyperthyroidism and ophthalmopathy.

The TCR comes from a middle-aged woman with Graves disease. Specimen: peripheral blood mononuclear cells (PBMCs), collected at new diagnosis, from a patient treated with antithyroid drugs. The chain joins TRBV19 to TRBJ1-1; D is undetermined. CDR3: CASSIRDTEAFF. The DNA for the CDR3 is TGTGCCAGTAGTATTCGGGACACTGAAGCTTTCTTT.